This TCR beta chain derives from a study of radiation and T cells in renal cell carcinoma. Time point of the sample: baseline pretreatment blood. Treatment specified: 15 Gy SBRT to primary tumor, nephrectomy 4 weeks later. Germline lookup yields CDR1 SGHRS and CDR2 YFSETQ. The CDR3 totals 16 residues. Trimming removed 0 bases at V and 4 bases at J, with 11 bases between. TCRdb's table, derived via immunoSEQ multiplex PCR, lists solely in-frame clones and lacks some. The repertoire includes 130,000 or so clones, around four fifths of them detected once, and less than 25% sits in the top ten. The chain carries TRBV5-1 and TRBJ2-6; D gene ambiguous. This specimen consisted of blood, obtained from a patient whose treatment included radiotherapy and nephrectomy. The clonotype originates from a woman aged 45-65 years with renal cell carcinoma. CDR3: CASSLAGTEGANVLTF. Here the CDR3 DNA reads TGCGCCAGCAGCTTGGCCGGAACAGAAGGGGCCAACGTCCTGACTTTC.